Described below is a single T cell receptor (beta chain) sequence and its context. This sample is part of a study of blood T cell repertoires in COVID-19. Study-wide background: In each case, the material was cDNA or gDNA derived from T cells, B-cell-depleted T cells, or PBMCs.

The assay was immunoSEQ multiplex PCR, and TCRdb's table has in-frame clones only and misses some. The data hold about 260,000 clones, with about 80% observed a single time. The germline V and J ends were trimmed by 5 bases and 1 base, with 8 bases remaining between them. Germline values: CDR1 LNHDA, CDR2 SQIVND (reference sequence). The CDR3 consists of 13 residues. Ages ranged from about 18 to 90 years, with residence in about 24 US areas. Sample: PBMCs or T cells enriched from blood (not recorded which). The chain employs TRBV19 and TRBJ1-1, with no clear D. The TCR originated in a man aged 25-40 years with acute COVID-19. The CDR3 DNA reads as TGTGCCAGTAGTCCAATGAGGAACACTGAAGCTTTCTTT. Translated: CASSPMRNTEAFF.